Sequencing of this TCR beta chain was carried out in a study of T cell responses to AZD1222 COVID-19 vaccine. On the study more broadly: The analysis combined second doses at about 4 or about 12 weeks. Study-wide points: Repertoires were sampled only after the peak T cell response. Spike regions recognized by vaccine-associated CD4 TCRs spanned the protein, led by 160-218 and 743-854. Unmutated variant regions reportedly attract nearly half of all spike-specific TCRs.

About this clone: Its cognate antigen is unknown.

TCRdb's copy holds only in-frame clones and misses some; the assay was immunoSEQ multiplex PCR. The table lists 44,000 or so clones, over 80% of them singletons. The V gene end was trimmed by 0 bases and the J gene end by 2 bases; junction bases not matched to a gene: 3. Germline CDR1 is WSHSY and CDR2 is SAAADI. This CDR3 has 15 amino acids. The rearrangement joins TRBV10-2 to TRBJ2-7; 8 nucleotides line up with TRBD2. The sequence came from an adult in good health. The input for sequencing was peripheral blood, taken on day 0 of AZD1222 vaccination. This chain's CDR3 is CASSESAGGPYEQYF. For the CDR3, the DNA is TGCGCCAGCAGTGAGTCGGCGGGGGGCCCCTACGAGCAGTACTTC.